The present T cell receptor (beta chain) was sequenced within a study of T cell repertoires in cytomegalovirus infection. Study-wide context: Public TCR beta signatures provided an indication of both CMV infection and a matching HLA type. Study-wide points: Dominating the ex vivo response were HLA-C-restricted CMV-specific TCR beta clonotypes. Frequencies of public TCR beta families were cumulated, and this identified carriers of CMV plus the relevant HLA.

MiXCR, applied by TCRdb to the reads, yields one record per CDR3 protein. The sample carries 450,000 to 550,000 distinct CDR3 sequences, approximately 15% recorded once. This clonotype came up many times. What it binds is unknown. The sequence came from a human donor in good health (CMV status not recorded). Some clones in this sample may be carry-over from other donors' samples. Material for sequencing was CD8+ T cells from PBMCs.

The CDR3, as DNA: TGTGCCAGCAGGACAGGGAACACCGGGGAGCTGTTTTTT. It yields the protein CASRTGNTGELFF. This sequence joins TRBV12-3 or TRBV12-4 and TRBJ2-2; D may be TRBD1 (6 bases). Trimming removed 6 bases at V and 1 base at J, with 6 bases between. The CDR3 is made up of 13 amino acids.